The 30 T cell receptor beta chains below were found in one sample sequenced in a study of blood T cell repertoires in COVID-19. Sequenced by immunoSEQ multiplex PCR; TCRdb stores in-frame clones only, minus some. Altogether about 180,000 clones are present, about 88% being singletons, with the ten largest covering 2.9%. Sequencing used peripheral blood. These receptors all stem from a woman under 40 with active or convalescent COVID-19.

V is TRBV6-5 and J is TRBJ1-5; D call uncertain. Germline V CDR1 and CDR2: MNHEY, SVGAGI. The CDR3 has 15 residues. V was pared by 4 bases and J by 2 bases, with 12 bases between. The CDR3 DNA sequence: TGTGCCAGCAGTTCTCTCGGGAGTGGCAATCAGCCCCAGCATTTT. This gives the protein CASSSLGSGNQPQHF.

This clone was seen a few times. The CDR3 spells CASSPQFKQGMVQYF. Here the CDR3 DNA reads TGTGCCAGCTCACCACAATTTAAACAGGGGATGGTCCAGTACTTC. The genes are TRBV18 and TRBJ2-5, with 7 bases that match TRBD1. The germline gives CDR1 KGHSH, CDR2 LQKENI. The CDR3 totals 15 residues. The J segment lost 10 bases and the V segment lost 1 base, leaving 12 bases of the junction unmatched.

This chain links TRBV4-2 with TRBJ1-3; D gene ambiguous. This CDR3 is 15 amino acids long. V dropped 1 base and J dropped 2 bases, with 9 bases sitting between them. In germline, CDR1 is LGHNA, CDR2 YNFKEQ. The CDR3 sequence is CASSQGQAPGNTIYF. DNA of the CDR3: TGTGCCAGCAGCCAAGGACAAGCTCCTGGAAACACCATATATTTT.

This clone was picked up one time. The V gene is TRBV19, the J gene TRBJ2-1, with 8 bases lining up with TRBD2. The CDR3 is made up of 16 amino acids. Per germline, CDR1 LNHDA and CDR2 SQIVND (reference sequence). The ends lost 5 bases at V and 0 bases at J; junction bases unmatched: 6. CDR3 sequence reads: CASSSPGTSSYNEQFF. CDR3 bases: TGTGCCAGTAGTTCGCCCGGGACTAGCTCCTACAATGAGCAGTTCTTC.

The chain employs TRBV15 and TRBJ2-1; 9 bases agree with TRBD2. Germline values: CDR1 LNHNV, CDR2 YYDKDF (reference sequence). V lost 1 base to trimming and J lost 9 bases; unmatched junction nucleotides: 10. The CDR3 is 16 amino acids. The CDR3 sequence is CATSRGEASGVGEQFF. For the CDR3, the DNA is TGTGCCACCAGCAGAGGGGAGGCTAGCGGGGTCGGTGAGCAGTTCTTC.

This clone was recorded once. The genes are TRBV10-1 and TRBJ2-2; 11 nucleotides match TRBD1. This CDR3 is 16 amino acids long. The germline gives CDR1 WNHNN, CDR2 SYGVQD (reference sequence). CDR3: CPRRGQGAERVGELFF. Written as DNA, the CDR3 is TGCCCCCGCCGCGGACAGGGGGCGGAAAGGGTCGGGGAGCTGTTTTTT.

The rearrangement links TRBV27 to TRBJ1-2, with 7 bases lining up with TRBD1. This CDR3 contains 13 residues. The J segment lost 3 bases and the V segment lost 8 bases, leaving 6 bases of the junction unmatched. In germline, CDR1 is MNHEY, CDR2 SMNVEV (reference sequence). CDR3 sequence (DNA): TGTGCCAGCGGGGAAGGGACAGACTATGGCTACACCTTC. This encodes CASGEGTDYGYTF.

On this clone: The identical CDR3 is also encoded by other nucleotide sequences in the sample. This chain links TRBV10-1 with TRBJ2-1; D is uncertain. Trimming cost V 5 bases and J 7 bases, with 6 bases left between them. Looked up from germline, CDR1 is WNHNN and CDR2 is SYGVQD (reference sequence). CDR3 length equals 11 residues. CDR3 sequence (DNA): TGCGCCAGCAGTAGCTATAATGAGCAGTTCTTC. As protein: CASSSYNEQFF.

The sample holds a few counts of this clone. The genes are TRBV12-3 or TRBV12-4 and TRBJ2-7; tentatively, D is TRBD2 (6 bases). The V and J ends lost 8 bases and 7 bases respectively, with 18 bases between them. This CDR3 has 13 amino acids. CDR3 in DNA: TGTGCCAGCCAAGGGACTTCCTCGAGTGAGCAGTACTTC. The encoded protein is CASQGTSSSEQYF.

The chain has TRBV6-5 and TRBJ2-1; D perhaps matches TRBD2 (5 bases). This CDR3 contains 13 residues. Per germline, CDR1 MNHEY and CDR2 SVGAGI. Trimming stripped 6 bases from V and 4 bases from J, with 10 bases between. CDR3 coding DNA: TGTGCCAGCAGGATTGGACTTTACAATGAGCAGTTCTTC. Amino acids: CASRIGLYNEQFF.

The gene calls are TRBV28 and TRBJ1-4, with 8 bases matching TRBD1. CDR3 length equals 16 residues. The germline CDR1 and CDR2 sequences are MDHEN and SYDVKM. The J segment lost 5 bases and the V segment lost 0 bases, leaving 5 bases of the junction unmatched. The DNA for the CDR3 is TGTGCCAGCAGTTTATGGGCACAGGGGGAGAATGAAAAACTGTTTTTT. It translates to CASSLWAQGENEKLFF. The complete variable domain, with remaining parts taken from reference TRBV28 and TRBJ1-4, reads DVKVTQSSRYLVKRTGEKVFLECVQDMDHENMFWYRQDPGLGLRLIYFSYDVKMKEKGDIPEGYSVSREKKERFSLILESASTNQTSMYLCASSLWAQGENEKLFFGSGTQLSVL.

V and J are TRBV19 and TRBJ1-5, with D possibly being TRBD1 (5 bases). Trimming left V 4 bases short and J 3 bases short, with 13 bases between. This CDR3 comprises 15 residues. Germline CDR1 is LNHDA and CDR2 is SQIVND (reference sequence). The CDR3 here is CASSTTGSFNQPQHF. The CDR3, as DNA: TGTGCCAGTAGTACCACAGGTTCCTTCAATCAGCCCCAGCATTTT.

The chain employs TRBV5-6 and TRBJ2-3; 8 bases align to TRBD1. CDR3 length: 14 residues. V was pared by 4 bases and J by 0 bases, with 1 base of the junction left unmatched. Per germline, CDR1 SGHDT and CDR2 YYEEEE. The CDR3 region is CASSTGGSTDTQYF. The CDR3 DNA reads TGTGCCAGCAGCACAGGGGGAAGCACAGATACGCAGTATTTT.

The rearrangement joins TRBV19 to TRBJ1-2; 8 bases align to TRBD1. Germline V gene sequence: CDR1 LNHDA, CDR2 SQIVND (reference sequence). V lost 6 bases to trimming and J lost 2 bases; unmatched junction nucleotides: 14. The CDR3 totals 17 residues. CDR3 amino acids: CASSIPGTGPLNYGYTF. The CDR3 DNA sequence: TGTGCCAGTAGCATCCCCGGGACAGGACCTCTCAACTATGGCTACACCTTC.

This sequence joins TRBV7-9 and TRBJ2-1, with D tentatively TRBD1 (6 bases). In germline, CDR1 is SEHNR, CDR2 FQNEAQ (reference sequence). The CDR3 contains 15 residues. V gave up 3 bases and J gave up 2 bases, with 11 bases separating them. The CDR3 DNA sequence: TGTGCCAGCAGCTTTAGCGAGGGGGCCTACAATGAGCAGTTCTTC. Encoded protein: CASSFSEGAYNEQFF.

The V gene is TRBV5-1, the J gene TRBJ2-1; 8 bases map to TRBD2. In germline, CDR1 is SGHRS, CDR2 YFSETQ. The CDR3 loop spans 16 amino acids. J was trimmed by 4 bases and V by 0 bases; bases with no gene match: 6. CDR3 nucleotides: TGCGCCAGCAGCTTGGCCGCGGGAGGATCTTACAATGAGCAGTTCTTC. Encoded protein: CASSLAAGGSYNEQFF.

This clone was observed a single time. The V gene is TRBV27, the J gene TRBJ1-1, with 8 bases aligning to TRBD1. CDR3 length: 13 amino acids. The V gene end was trimmed by 3 bases and the J gene end by 7 bases; junction bases not matched to a gene: 4. Germline loops: CDR1 MNHEY, CDR2 SMNVEV (reference sequence). CDR3 DNA sequence: TGTGCCAGCAGTTTGGACAGGGCTAATGAAGCTTTCTTT. Translation: CASSLDRANEAFF.

The chain joins TRBV2 to TRBJ1-2; 10 nucleotides line up with TRBD1. Looked up from germline, CDR1 is SNHLY and CDR2 is FYNNEI. The CDR3 has 13 residues. V lost 9 bases, J lost 8 bases, and 9 bases stayed unmatched. CDR3 DNA sequence: TGTGCCAGTCGGGACAGGGGTATGGGGGGCTACACCTTC. Amino acid sequence: CASRDRGMGGYTF.

The sample holds one count of this clone. The CDR3: CASSPRAGGHPNTGELFF. In nucleotides, the CDR3 is TGTGCCAGCAGCCCGCGAGCGGGGGGGCACCCCAACACCGGGGAGCTGTTTTTT. This chain links TRBV7-2 with TRBJ2-2; 10 bases fit TRBD2. This CDR3 contains 18 residues. Germline-derived CDR1 and CDR2 are SGHTA and FQGNSA. Germline trimming cut 5 bases from V and 2 bases from J; bases unmatched to any gene: 11.

The chain couples TRBV7-2 to TRBJ1-4, with TRBD1 as a possible D gene (6 bases). Germline V lookup: CDR1 SGHTA, CDR2 FQGNSA. V lost 4 bases and J 8 bases, leaving 8 bases between the germline ends. This CDR3 comprises 12 residues. CDR3 bases: TGTGCCAGCAGCTCGGACAGAGAAAAACTGTTTTTT. This codes for CASSSDREKLFF.

This clone has only a few counts. The chain carries TRBV12-5 and TRBJ1-2, with 7 bases that match TRBD1. The CDR3 contains 15 residues. Germline V gene lookup returns CDR1 LGHNT and CDR2 FRNRAP. Trimming at V came to 7 bases and at J to 4 bases, leaving 12 bases not matched to a gene. CDR3 sequence reads: CASDWGDSMPYGYTF. CDR3 nucleotides: TGTGCTAGTGATTGGGGGGACAGTATGCCCTATGGCTACACCTTC.

The genes are TRBV4-1 and TRBJ2-7; 10 positions match TRBD2. The CDR3 totals 16 residues. The V and J ends lost 5 bases and 0 bases, in that order; junction bases with no gene match: 7. Germline loops: CDR1 MGHRA, CDR2 YSYEKL. CDR3 DNA sequence: TGCGCCAGCAGCGCCACTAGCGGGAAAGGCTCCTACGAGCAGTACTTC. Translation: CASSATSGKGSYEQYF.

This clone appeared a single time. The V gene is TRBV6-5, the J gene TRBJ2-7, with 9 bases lining up with TRBD1. Germline V gene lookup returns CDR1 MNHEY and CDR2 SVGAGI. Trimming took 2 bases from V and 7 from J; bases not matched to a gene: 6. The CDR3 loop spans 14 amino acids. The CDR3 loop reads CASSYNGQGKEQYF. The CDR3 nucleotides are TGTGCCAGCAGTTACAACGGACAGGGGAAGGAGCAGTACTTC.

The chain recombines TRBV11-2 with TRBJ2-5; D is perhaps TRBD1 (6 bases). Per the germline V gene, CDR1 is SGHAT and CDR2 is FQNNGV. V was pared by 5 bases and J by 5 bases, with 21 bases between. The CDR3 is 16 residues long. As DNA, the CDR3 is TGTGCCAGCAGCCCAAATCGAAACAGGGTCGTGGAGACCCAGTACTTC. As protein: CASSPNRNRVVETQYF.

The rearrangement joins TRBV5-1 to TRBJ2-7; the match to TRBD1 covers 8 bases. Per the germline V gene, CDR1 is SGHRS and CDR2 is YFSETQ. The trim removed 4 bases at V and 2 bases at J, leaving 5 bases unmatched. This CDR3 has 14 residues. For the CDR3, the DNA is TGCGCCAGCAGCGGCGGGACAGGAACCTACGAGCAGTACTTC. It translates to CASSGGTGTYEQYF.

V usage is TRBV19 and J usage is TRBJ2-3; a weak D match, TRBD1 (6 bases). Trimming took 3 bases from V and 5 from J, leaving 12 bases between them. This CDR3 contains 14 residues. Germline CDR1 is LNHDA and CDR2 is SQIVND (reference sequence). CDR3 nucleotides: TGTGCCAGTAGTATGCGAGAGGGGGTAGATACGCAGTATTTT. Translation: CASSMREGVDTQYF.

J is TRBJ1-6 and V is TRBV5-6, with unresolved D. This CDR3 has 17 residues. V was trimmed by 3 bases and J by 0 bases, leaving 13 bases between them. CDR1 SGHDT and CDR2 YYEEEE come from the germline V gene. CDR3 DNA: TGTGCCAGCAGCTGGGGAGTACAGAGCTCCTATAATTCACCCCTCCACTTT. It specifies CASSWGVQSSYNSPLHF.

The gene calls are TRBV19 and TRBJ2-2, with D perhaps TRBD2 (6 bases). The germline CDR1 and CDR2 sequences are LNHDA and SQIVND (reference sequence). The CDR3 is 18 residues long. V dropped 2 bases and J dropped 6 bases, with 22 bases sitting between them. The CDR3 DNA sequence: TGTGCCAGTAGTATAAATTCGGTTGGGGGGTTTTGGCCCGGGGAGCTGTTTTTT. Its translation is CASSINSVGGFWPGELFF.

The rearrangement links TRBV6-5 to TRBJ2-7; 9 nucleotides align to TRBD2. The CDR3 has 16 residues. Germline CDR1 and CDR2: MNHEY and SVGAGI. The V and J ends lost 4 bases and 3 bases, in that order; junction bases with no gene match: 10. The CDR3 bases are TGTGCCAGCAGTTCCCCCCTAGCGGGGACCCTCTACGAGCAGTACTTC. As protein: CASSSPLAGTLYEQYF.

This chain links TRBV25-1 with TRBJ1-5, with TRBD1 as a possible D gene (5 bases). The CDR3 is 14 amino acids. Trimming cost V 2 bases and J 4 bases, with 9 bases left between them. Germline lookup yields CDR1 MGHDK and CDR2 SYGVNS. CDR3 nucleotides: TGTGCCAGCAGTGAAAAAGGGGATAATCAGCCCCAGCATTTT. This translates into CASSEKGDNQPQHF.